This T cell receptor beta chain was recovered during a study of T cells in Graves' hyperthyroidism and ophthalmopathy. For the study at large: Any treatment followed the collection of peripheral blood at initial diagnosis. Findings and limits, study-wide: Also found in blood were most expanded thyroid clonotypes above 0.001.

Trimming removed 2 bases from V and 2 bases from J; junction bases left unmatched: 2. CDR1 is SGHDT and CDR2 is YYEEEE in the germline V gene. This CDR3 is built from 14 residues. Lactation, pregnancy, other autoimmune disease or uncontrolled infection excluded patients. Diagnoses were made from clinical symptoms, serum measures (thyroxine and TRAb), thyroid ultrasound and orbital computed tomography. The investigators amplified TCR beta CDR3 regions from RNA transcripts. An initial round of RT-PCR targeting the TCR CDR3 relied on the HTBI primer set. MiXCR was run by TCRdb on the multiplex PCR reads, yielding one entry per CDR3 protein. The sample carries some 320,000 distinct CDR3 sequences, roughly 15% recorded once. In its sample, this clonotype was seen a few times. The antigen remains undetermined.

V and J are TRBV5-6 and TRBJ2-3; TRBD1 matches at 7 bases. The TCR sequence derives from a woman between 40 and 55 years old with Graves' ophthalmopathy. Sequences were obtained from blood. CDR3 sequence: CASSLGTDTDTQYF. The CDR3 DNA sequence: TGTGCCAGCAGCTTAGGGACAGACACAGATACGCAGTATTTT. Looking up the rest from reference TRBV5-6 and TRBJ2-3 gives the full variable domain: DAGVTQSPTHLIKTRGQQVTLRCSPKSGHDTVSWYQQALGQGPQFIFQYYEEEERQRGNFPDRFSGHQFPNYSSELNVNALLLGDSALYLCASSLGTDTDTQYFGPGTRLTVL.